This entry lists 7 T cell receptor beta chains sequenced from one sample in a study of OX40 agonist ivuxolimab in advanced cancers. Using immunoSEQ multiplex PCR, the repertoire was profiled, and TCRdb retains in-frame clones only, with some absent. The table records approximately 52,000 clones, 83% of them present only once. This specimen consisted of CD4+ or CD8+ T cells sorted from blood, obtained in a trial of the OX40 agonist ivuxolimab. The receptors here all came from an adult with an advanced solid tumor such as melanoma, head and neck, liver or kidney cancer.

This chain links TRBV4-3 with TRBJ2-5; D gene unclear. The germline CDR1 and CDR2 sequences are LGHNA and YSLEER. The CDR3 length is 16 residues. Trimming stripped 0 bases from V and 4 bases from J, with 15 bases between. CDR3 sequence (DNA): TGCGCCAGCAGCCAAGATAAGGGTTGGGGTGGAGAGACCCAGTACTTC. Its translation is CASSQDKGWGGETQYF.

This sequence joins TRBV4-2 and TRBJ2-3; D remains unclear. V lost 4 bases and J lost 8, with 13 bases in between. CDR1 and CDR2 (germline): LGHNA, YNFKEQ. This CDR3 comprises 13 residues. The CDR3 coding sequence is TGTGCCAGCAGCCCCCCCGCTCGGTCTACGCAGTATTTT. Translated: CASSPPARSTQYF.

A single count supports this clone. V gene TRBV7-2 combines with J gene TRBJ2-7, with D tentatively TRBD1 (6 bases). CDR3 size: 13 residues. The germline gives CDR1 SGHTA, CDR2 FQGNSA. Trimming pared 3 bases from V and 7 bases from J, leaving 13 bases between. The CDR3 coding sequence is TGTGCCAGCAGCTTCTCCGGGACACAAGAGCAGTACTTC. This codes for CASSFSGTQEQYF.

The chain combines TRBV2 with TRBJ2-3; D is possibly TRBD2 (6 bases). Germline assignment: CDR1 SNHLY and CDR2 FYNNEI. The CDR3 is made up of 16 amino acids. The V end lost 7 bases, the J end lost 4 bases, and 21 bases lay between the germline ends. The CDR3 nucleotides are TGTGCCAGCACTACTATTACTAGCAGTGTGTCAGATACGCAGTATTTT. It specifies CASTTITSSVSDTQYF.

The V gene is TRBV2, the J gene TRBJ2-1; 8 nucleotides line up with TRBD2. Trimming cost V 2 bases and J 0 bases; bases outside gene matches: 18. The CDR3 length is 21 residues. Germline V CDR1 and CDR2: SNHLY, FYNNEI. CDR3 region: CASSEPRALADTISSYNEQFF. CDR3 coding DNA: TGTGCCAGCAGTGAACCCCGGGCACTAGCGGACACCATTAGCTCCTACAATGAGCAGTTCTTC.

The chain employs TRBV4-3 and TRBJ1-2; 8 nucleotides agree with TRBD1. Per germline, CDR1 LGHNA and CDR2 YSLEER. This CDR3 region has 14 residues. With 2 bases clipped from V and 5 bases from J, the junction kept 4 bases outside the gene matches. The CDR3 sequence: CASSQPGQGYGYTF. The CDR3, as DNA: TGCGCCAGCAGCCAACCCGGACAGGGTTATGGCTACACCTTC.

This clone came up once. The chain recombines TRBV6-1 with TRBJ2-7; perhaps D is TRBD1 or TRBD2 (5 bases each). The CDR3 runs 15 residues. Germline V gene sequence: CDR1 MNHNS, CDR2 SASEGT. The V gene lost 5 bases and the J gene lost 1 base, with 15 bases spanning the gap. In DNA, the CDR3 is TGTGCCAGCAGTTCGGACCCGGGACGGTCCTACGAGCAGTACTTC. It encodes CASSSDPGRSYEQYF.